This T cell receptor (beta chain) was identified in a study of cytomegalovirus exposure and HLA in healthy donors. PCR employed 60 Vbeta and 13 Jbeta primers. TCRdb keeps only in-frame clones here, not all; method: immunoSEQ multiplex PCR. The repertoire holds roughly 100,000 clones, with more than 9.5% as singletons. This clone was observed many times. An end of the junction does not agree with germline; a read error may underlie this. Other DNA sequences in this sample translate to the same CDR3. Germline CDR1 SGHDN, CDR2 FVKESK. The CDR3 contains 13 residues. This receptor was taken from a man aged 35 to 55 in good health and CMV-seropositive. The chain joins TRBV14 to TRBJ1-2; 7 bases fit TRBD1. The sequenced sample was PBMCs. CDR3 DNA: TGTGCCAGCAGCCCTGGGACAGTATATGGCTACACCTTT. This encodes CASSPGTVYGYTF.